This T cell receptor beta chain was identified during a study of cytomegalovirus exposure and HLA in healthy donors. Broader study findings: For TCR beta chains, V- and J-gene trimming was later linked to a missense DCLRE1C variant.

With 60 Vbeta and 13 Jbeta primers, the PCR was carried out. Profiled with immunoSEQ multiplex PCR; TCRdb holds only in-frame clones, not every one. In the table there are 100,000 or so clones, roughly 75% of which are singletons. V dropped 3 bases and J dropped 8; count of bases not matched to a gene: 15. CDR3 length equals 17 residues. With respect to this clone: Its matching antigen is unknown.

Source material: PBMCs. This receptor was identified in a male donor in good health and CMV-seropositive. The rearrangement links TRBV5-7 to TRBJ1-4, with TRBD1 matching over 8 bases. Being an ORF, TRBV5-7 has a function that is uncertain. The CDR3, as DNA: TGTGCCAGCAGCTGGGGGGGAGGACAGGGTCGGCGCGAAAAACTGTTTTTT. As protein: CASSWGGGQGRREKLFF.